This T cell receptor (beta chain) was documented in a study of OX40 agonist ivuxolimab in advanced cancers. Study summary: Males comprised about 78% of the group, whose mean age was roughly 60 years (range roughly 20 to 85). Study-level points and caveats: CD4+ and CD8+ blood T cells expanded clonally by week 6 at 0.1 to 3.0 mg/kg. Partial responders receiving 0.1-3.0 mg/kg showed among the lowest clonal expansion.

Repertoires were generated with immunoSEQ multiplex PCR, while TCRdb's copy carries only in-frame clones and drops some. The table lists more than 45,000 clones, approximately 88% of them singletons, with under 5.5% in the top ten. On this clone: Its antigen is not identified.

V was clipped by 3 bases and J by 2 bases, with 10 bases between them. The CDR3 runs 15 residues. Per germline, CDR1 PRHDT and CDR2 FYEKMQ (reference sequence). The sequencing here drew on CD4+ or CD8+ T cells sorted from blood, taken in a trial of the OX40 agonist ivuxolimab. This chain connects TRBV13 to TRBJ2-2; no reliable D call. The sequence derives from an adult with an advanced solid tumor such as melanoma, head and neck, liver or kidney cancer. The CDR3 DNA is TGTGCCAGCAGCTTCGGGCAGGCAAACACCGGGGAGCTGTTTTTT. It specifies CASSFGQANTGELFF. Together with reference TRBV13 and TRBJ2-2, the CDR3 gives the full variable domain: AAGVIQSPRHLIKEKRETATLKCYPIPRHDTVYWYQQGPGQDPQFLISFYEKMQSDKGSIPDRFSAQQFSDYHSELNMSSLELGDSALYFCASSFGQANTGELFFGEGSRLTVL.